The clone carrying this TCR beta chain was seen more than once but under ten times. Antigen specificity is unknown. The source of the sample is a study of T cells after yellow fever vaccination. Trimming shortened V by 0 bases and J by 10 bases, and 13 bases separated the two germline ends. This CDR3 has 15 amino acids. Per the germline V gene, CDR1 is LNHNV and CDR2 is YYDKDF (reference sequence). Template switching by 5'RACE produced TCR cDNA, adding a universal primer site and UMIs. TCRdb reprocessed the 5' RACE reads with MiXCR, giving one entry per CDR3 protein. The sample lists 500,000 to 650,000 distinct CDR3 sequences, 9% to 15% occurring once. Whole-study findings and limits: Clonotypes shared by both compartments, CD4 and CD8, made up a small share. It was a weaker secondary response, yet one that peaked faster, at day 5 versus 15. Clones from primary vaccination mostly reappeared after the booster (96% CD4, just over 85% CD8).

This clonotype was obtained from a man under 40 who received the YFV17D yellow fever vaccine. This chain uses TRBV15 with TRBJ1-6; D is unresolved. The sample here was PBMCs, taken on the day of the yellow fever booster vaccination. The CDR3 region is CATSRDLGYWSPLHF. CDR3 in DNA: TGTGCCACCAGCAGAGACTTGGGGTATTGGTCACCCCTCCACTTT.